This T cell receptor (beta chain) was sequenced during a study of radiotherapy plus CTLA-4 blockade in lung cancer. V dropped 7 bases and J dropped 5 bases, with 14 bases sitting between them. The CDR3 is 14 amino acids. The germline V gene has CDR1 MRHNA and CDR2 SNTAGT. The protocol was immunoSEQ multiplex PCR, while the TCRdb copy is restricted to in-frame clones and leaves out a portion. The sample includes some 70,000 clones, around three quarters of them seen just once. The chain couples TRBV6-4 to TRBJ2-2, with D perhaps TRBD2 (5 bases). This TCR was recovered from a human donor with non-small cell lung cancer who had a complete response to radiotherapy plus ipilimumab. The specimen comprised peripheral blood, sampled from a patient treated with radiotherapy plus ipilimumab. The CDR3 here is CASTQAAETGELFF. The CDR3 bases are TGTGCCAGCACCCAAGCGGCGGAAACCGGGGAGCTGTTTTTT.